These T cell receptor beta chains were read from a single sample in a study of T-cell memory formation after mild COVID-19. One entry per CDR3 protein, called by TCRdb with MiXCR from the 5' RACE reads. The sample yields about 470,000 distinct CDR3 sequences, about 20% seen once. Sequencing was done on a sample of PBMCs or a T cell subset sorted from them (not recorded which). The receptors shown here come from an adult woman who had mild COVID-19 (a few samples of this study predate the infection). Cell type and time point are not known. CDR3s include the opening cysteine and the closing phenylalanine or tryptophan. The order of the fields is CDR3 DNA, CDR3 protein, D gene, V gene, J gene, clone size. A D gene is named only where the DNA matches it firmly. The size of a clone is reported for some rows only, either as once, few or many, or as a class for expanded clones.

cdr3_nt: TGCGCCAGCAGACAGGGGGGAGGCACAGATACGCAGTATTTT; cdr3_aa: CASRQGGGTDTQYF; d_call: TRBD1; v_call: TRBV5-1; j_call: TRBJ2-3; clone_size: few
cdr3_nt: TGTGCCAGCAGCCAAGGCGGGGAGGGTCTTAGCGGCTACACCTTC; cdr3_aa: CASSQGGEGLSGYTF; d_call: -; v_call: TRBV3-1; j_call: TRBJ1-2; clone_size: -
cdr3_nt: TGTGCCAGCAGTCCACAAGGGGGTAGAAACACCATATATTTT; cdr3_aa: CASSPQGGRNTIYF; d_call: -; v_call: TRBV12-3/TRBV12-4; j_call: TRBJ1-3; clone_size: few
cdr3_nt: TGTGCCAGCAGGACAGGGGGCGGCGCTGGGGCCAACGTCCTGACTTTC; cdr3_aa: CASRTGGGAGANVLTF; d_call: TRBD1; v_call: TRBV6-1; j_call: TRBJ2-6; clone_size: -
cdr3_nt: TGTGCCAGCAGCCCGAGGGACAGCATGAACACTGAAGTTTTCTTT; cdr3_aa: CASSPRDSMNTEVFF; d_call: TRBD1; v_call: TRBV3-1; j_call: TRBJ1-1; clone_size: -
cdr3_nt: TGTGCCACCAGTGAAGGCATGGCAGATACGCAGTATTTT; cdr3_aa: CATSEGMADTQYF; d_call: -; v_call: TRBV24-1; j_call: TRBJ2-3; clone_size: few
cdr3_nt: TGTGCCAGCAGTGAGGACAGGGAAGGTGATGGCTACACCTTC; cdr3_aa: CASSEDREGDGYTF; d_call: TRBD1; v_call: TRBV12-3/TRBV12-4; j_call: TRBJ1-2; clone_size: few
cdr3_nt: TGTGCCAGCAGTTACTCGAGGTTGAGTGAGGGTAGGACTGAAGCTTTCTTT; cdr3_aa: CASSYSRLSEGRTEAFF; d_call: -; v_call: TRBV6-2/TRBV6-3; j_call: TRBJ1-1; clone_size: -
cdr3_nt: TGTGCCAGTAGTATTGGGTGGCTCTCTGGAGCTTTCTTT; cdr3_aa: CASSIGWLSGAFF; d_call: -; v_call: TRBV19; j_call: TRBJ1-1; clone_size: -
cdr3_nt: TGTGCCAGCAGTTTTGGGGCAAGTCAGGGGAATGAGCAGTTCTTC; cdr3_aa: CASSFGASQGNEQFF; d_call: -; v_call: TRBV12-3/TRBV12-4; j_call: TRBJ2-1; clone_size: -
cdr3_nt: TGTGCCAGCTCTCCACTGGGGACTTACACGGATGAGCAGTTCTTC; cdr3_aa: CASSPLGTYTDEQFF; d_call: -; v_call: TRBV18; j_call: TRBJ2-1; clone_size: few
cdr3_nt: TGTGCCAGCACCCCGAGGGTCACTAGCGGGGGGAATCCCTACGAGCAGTACTTC; cdr3_aa: CASTPRVTSGGNPYEQYF; d_call: TRBD2; v_call: TRBV6-6; j_call: TRBJ2-7; clone_size: few
cdr3_nt: TGTGCTAGTGGTTTGGGGGACAGGGGGATGCTGTTTTTT; cdr3_aa: CASGLGDRGMLFF; d_call: TRBD1; v_call: TRBV12-5; j_call: TRBJ2-2; clone_size: -
cdr3_nt: TGTGCCAGCAGACGAATGGGGCTGGATAATGAAAAACTGTTTTTT; cdr3_aa: CASRRMGLDNEKLFF; d_call: -; v_call: TRBV6-4; j_call: TRBJ1-4; clone_size: -
cdr3_nt: TGTGCCAGCAGCTTAGATCGGCCCGGGAGGTTCTACGAGCAGTACTTC; cdr3_aa: CASSLDRPGRFYEQYF; d_call: TRBD2; v_call: TRBV11-2; j_call: TRBJ2-7; clone_size: -
cdr3_nt: TGCAGCTCCCGCCACCAAGAGACCCAGTACTTC; cdr3_aa: CSSRHQETQYF; d_call: -; v_call: TRBV29-1; j_call: TRBJ2-5; clone_size: many
cdr3_nt: TGTGCCAGCAGCCGTAGACTAGCGGGGGAGGAAGATACGCAGTATTTT; cdr3_aa: CASSRRLAGEEDTQYF; d_call: TRBD2; v_call: TRBV9; j_call: TRBJ2-3; clone_size: -